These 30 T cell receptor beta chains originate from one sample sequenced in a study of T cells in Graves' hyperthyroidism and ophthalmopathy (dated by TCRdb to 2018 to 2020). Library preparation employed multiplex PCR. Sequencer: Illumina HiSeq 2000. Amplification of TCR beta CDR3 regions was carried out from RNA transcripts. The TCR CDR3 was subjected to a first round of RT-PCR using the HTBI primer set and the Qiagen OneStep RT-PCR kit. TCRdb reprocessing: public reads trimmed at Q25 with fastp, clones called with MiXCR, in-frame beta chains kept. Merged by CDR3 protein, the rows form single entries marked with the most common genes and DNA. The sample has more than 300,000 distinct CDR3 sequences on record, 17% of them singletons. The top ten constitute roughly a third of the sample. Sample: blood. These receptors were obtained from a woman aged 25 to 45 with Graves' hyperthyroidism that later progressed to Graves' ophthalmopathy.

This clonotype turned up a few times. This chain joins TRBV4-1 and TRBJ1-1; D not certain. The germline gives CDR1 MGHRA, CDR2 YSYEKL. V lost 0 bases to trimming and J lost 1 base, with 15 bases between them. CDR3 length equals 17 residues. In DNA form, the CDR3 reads TGCGCCAGCAGCCAAGATTTCCGTGTTGCTGGGAACACTGAAGCTTTCTTT. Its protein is CASSQDFRVAGNTEAFF.

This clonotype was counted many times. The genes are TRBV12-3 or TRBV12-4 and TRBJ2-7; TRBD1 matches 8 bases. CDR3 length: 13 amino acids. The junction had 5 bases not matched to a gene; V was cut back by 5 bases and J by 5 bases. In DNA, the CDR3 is TGTGCCAGCAGTGGACAGGGCGTCGACGAGCAGTACTTC. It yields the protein CASSGQGVDEQYF.

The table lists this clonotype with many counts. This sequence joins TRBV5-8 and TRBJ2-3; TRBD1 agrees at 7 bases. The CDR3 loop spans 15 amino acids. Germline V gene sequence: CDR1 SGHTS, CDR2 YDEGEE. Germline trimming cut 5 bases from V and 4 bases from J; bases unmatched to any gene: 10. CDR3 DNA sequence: TGTGCCAGCAGTCTAGGGGACAGCGAACCAGATACGCAGTATTTT. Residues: CASSLGDSEPDTQYF.

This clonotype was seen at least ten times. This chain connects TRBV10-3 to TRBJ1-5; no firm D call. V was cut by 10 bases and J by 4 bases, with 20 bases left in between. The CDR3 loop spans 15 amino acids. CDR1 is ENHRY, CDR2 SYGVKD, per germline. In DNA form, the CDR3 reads TGTGCCACCCAGAACCCCCAGGTCAATAATCAGCCCCAGCATTTT. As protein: CATQNPQVNNQPQHF.

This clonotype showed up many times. The CDR3 loop is CASSSLVRTSVGQFF. The CDR3, as DNA: TGTGCCAGCAGCTCATTAGTGAGGACTAGCGTAGGGCAGTTCTTC. The gene calls are TRBV11-2 and TRBJ2-1, with 9 bases matching TRBD2. With V trimmed by 4 bases and J by 12 bases, 13 bases remained unmatched. Germline V gives CDR1 SGHAT, CDR2 FQNNGV. The CDR3 totals 15 residues.

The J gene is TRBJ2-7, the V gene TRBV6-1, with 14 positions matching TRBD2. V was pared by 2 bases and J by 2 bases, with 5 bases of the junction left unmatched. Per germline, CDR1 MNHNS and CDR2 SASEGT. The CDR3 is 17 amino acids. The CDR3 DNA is TGTGCCAGCAGTGAATTCGGGACTAGCGGGAGTCCCTACGAGCAGTACTTC. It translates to CASSEFGTSGSPYEQYF.

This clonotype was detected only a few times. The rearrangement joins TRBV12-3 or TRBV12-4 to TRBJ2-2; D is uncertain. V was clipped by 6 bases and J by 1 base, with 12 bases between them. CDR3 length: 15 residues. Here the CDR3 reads CASSRPWENTGELFF. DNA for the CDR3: TGTGCCAGCAGCAGACCGTGGGAGAACACCGGGGAGCTGTTTTTT.

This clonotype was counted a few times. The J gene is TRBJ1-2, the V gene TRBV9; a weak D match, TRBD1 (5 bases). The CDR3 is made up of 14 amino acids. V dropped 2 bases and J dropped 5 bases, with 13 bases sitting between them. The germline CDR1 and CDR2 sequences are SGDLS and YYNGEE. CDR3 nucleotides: TGTGCCAGCAGCGTGGGACCGAGCCTTTATGGCTACACCTTC. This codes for CASSVGPSLYGYTF.

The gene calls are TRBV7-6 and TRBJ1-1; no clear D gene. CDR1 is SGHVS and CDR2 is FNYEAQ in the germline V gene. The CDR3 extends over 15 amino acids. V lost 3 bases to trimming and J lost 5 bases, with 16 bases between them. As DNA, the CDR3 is TGTGCCAGCAGCTTTAGGGCAAGGCCCACAACTGAAGCTTTCTTT. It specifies CASSFRARPTTEAFF.

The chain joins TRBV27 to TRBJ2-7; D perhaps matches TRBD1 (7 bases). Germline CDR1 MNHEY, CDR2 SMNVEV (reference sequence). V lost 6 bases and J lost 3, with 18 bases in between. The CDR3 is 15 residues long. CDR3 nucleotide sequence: TGTGCCAGCAGAGGGGGGACAGCGGCCATCTACGAGCAGTACTTC. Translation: CASRGGTAAIYEQYF.

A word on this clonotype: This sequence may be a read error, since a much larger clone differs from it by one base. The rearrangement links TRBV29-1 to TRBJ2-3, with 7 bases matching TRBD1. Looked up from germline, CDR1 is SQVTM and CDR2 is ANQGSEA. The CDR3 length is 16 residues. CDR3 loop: CSVEDVETGWTDAQYF. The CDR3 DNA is TGCAGCGTTGAAGATGTTGAGACAGGGTGGACAGATGCGCAGTATTTT.

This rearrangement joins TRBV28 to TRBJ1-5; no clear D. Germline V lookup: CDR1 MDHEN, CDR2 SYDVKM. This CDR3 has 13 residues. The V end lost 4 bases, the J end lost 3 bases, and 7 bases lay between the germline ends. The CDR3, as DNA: TGTGCCAGCAGTTCGGGCAACAATCAGCCCCAGCATTTT. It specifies CASSSGNNQPQHF.

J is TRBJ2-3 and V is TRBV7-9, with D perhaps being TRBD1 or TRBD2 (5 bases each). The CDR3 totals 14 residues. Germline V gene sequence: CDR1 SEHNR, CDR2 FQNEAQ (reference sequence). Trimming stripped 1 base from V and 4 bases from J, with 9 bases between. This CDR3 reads CASSLVGVPDTQYF. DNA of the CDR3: TGTGCCAGCAGCTTAGTGGGGGTACCAGATACGCAGTATTTT.

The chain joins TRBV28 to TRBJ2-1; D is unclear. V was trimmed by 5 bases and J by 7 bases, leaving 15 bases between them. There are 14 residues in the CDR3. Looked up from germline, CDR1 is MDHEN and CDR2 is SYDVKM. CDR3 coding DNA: TGTGCCAGCAGTGCCTCCTCGGTAGGAAATGAGCAGTTCTTC. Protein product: CASSASSVGNEQFF. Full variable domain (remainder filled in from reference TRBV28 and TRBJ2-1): DVKVTQSSRYLVKRTGEKVFLECVQDMDHENMFWYRQDPGLGLRLIYFSYDVKMKEKGDIPEGYSVSREKKERFSLILESASTNQTSMYLCASSASSVGNEQFFGPGTRLTVL.

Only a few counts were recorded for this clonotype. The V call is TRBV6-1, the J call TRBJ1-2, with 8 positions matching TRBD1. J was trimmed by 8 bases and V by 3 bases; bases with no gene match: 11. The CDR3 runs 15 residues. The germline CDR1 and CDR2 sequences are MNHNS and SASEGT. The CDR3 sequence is CASSDYQGQARGYTF. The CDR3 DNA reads TGTGCCAGCAGTGATTACCAGGGACAGGCGCGCGGCTACACCTTC.

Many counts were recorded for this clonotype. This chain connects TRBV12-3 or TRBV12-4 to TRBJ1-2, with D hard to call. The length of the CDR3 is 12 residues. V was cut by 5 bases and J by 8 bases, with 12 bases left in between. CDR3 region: CASSAPDWGYTF. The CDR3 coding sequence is TGTGCCAGCAGTGCCCCGGACTGGGGCTACACCTTC.

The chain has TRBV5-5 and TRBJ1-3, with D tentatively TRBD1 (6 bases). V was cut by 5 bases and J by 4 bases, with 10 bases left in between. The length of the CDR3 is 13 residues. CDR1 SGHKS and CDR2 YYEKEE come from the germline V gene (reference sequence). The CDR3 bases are TGTGCCAGCAGACGGACAGCCGGAAACACCATATATTTT. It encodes CASRRTAGNTIYF.

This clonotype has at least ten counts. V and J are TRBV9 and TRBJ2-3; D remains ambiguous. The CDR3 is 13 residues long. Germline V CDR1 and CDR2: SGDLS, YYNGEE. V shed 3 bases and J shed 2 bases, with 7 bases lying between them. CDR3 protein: CASSAPLTDTQYF. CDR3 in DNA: TGTGCCAGCAGCGCCCCGCTCACAGATACGCAGTATTTT.

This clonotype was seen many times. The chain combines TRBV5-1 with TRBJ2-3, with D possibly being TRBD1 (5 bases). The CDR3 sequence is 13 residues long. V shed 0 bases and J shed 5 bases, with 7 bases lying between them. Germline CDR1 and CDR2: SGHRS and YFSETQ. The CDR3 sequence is CASSLDRIDTQYF. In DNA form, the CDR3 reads TGCGCCAGCAGCTTGGACAGGATAGATACGCAGTATTTT.

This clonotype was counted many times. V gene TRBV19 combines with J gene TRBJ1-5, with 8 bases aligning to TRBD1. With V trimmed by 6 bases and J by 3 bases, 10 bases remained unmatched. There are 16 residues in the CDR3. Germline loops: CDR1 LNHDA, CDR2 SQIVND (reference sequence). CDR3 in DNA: TGTGCCAGTAGACCCCAGACAGGGGTGGACAATCAGCCCCAGCATTTT. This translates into CASRPQTGVDNQPQHF.

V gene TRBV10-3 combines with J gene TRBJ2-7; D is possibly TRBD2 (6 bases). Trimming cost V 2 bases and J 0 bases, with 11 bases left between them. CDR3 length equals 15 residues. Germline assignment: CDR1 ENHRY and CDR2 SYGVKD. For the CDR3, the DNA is TGTGCCATCAGTGAGATGGCTAGCGACTCCTACGAGCAGTACTTC. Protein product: CAISEMASDSYEQYF.

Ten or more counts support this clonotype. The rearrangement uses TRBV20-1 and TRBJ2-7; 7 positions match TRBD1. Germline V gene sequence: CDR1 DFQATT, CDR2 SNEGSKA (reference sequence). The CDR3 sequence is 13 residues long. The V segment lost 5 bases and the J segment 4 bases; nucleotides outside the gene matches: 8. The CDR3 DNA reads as TGCAGTGCTGGGACCCGCAGGGGGTACGAGCAGTACTTC. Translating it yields CSAGTRRGYEQYF.

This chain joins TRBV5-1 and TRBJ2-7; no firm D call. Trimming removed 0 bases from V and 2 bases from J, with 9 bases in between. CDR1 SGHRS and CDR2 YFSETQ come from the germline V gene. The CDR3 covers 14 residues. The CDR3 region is CASSLVADPYEQYF. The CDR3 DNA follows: TGCGCCAGCAGCTTGGTGGCCGACCCCTACGAGCAGTACTTC.

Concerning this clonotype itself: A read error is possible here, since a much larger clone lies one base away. The DNA of the CDR3 is TGTGCCAGCACTTTACCCCAACGCAGGGGCTATGGCTACACCTTC. Its protein is CASTLPQRRGYGYTF. The chain is built from TRBV28 and TRBJ1-2, with D perhaps matching TRBD1 (6 bases). Germline-derived CDR1 and CDR2 are MDHEN and SYDVKM. The CDR3 is 15 residues long.

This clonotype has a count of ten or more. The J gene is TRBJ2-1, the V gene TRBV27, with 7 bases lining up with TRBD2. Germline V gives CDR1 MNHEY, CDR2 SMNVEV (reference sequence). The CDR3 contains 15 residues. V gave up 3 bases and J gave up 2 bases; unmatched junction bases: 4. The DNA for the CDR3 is TGTGCCAGCAGTTTCGGGCTAGCGGCCTACAATGAGCAGTTCTTC. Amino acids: CASSFGLAAYNEQFF.

Here the CDR3 reads CASSSTIRSYEQYF. The CDR3 nucleotides read TGTGCCAGCAGTTCTACAATCCGCTCCTACGAGCAGTACTTC. The rearrangement links TRBV27 to TRBJ2-7; D remains ambiguous. The CDR3 consists of 14 residues. Germline CDR1 MNHEY, CDR2 SMNVEV (reference sequence). V was cut by 4 bases and J by 0 bases, with 10 bases left in between.

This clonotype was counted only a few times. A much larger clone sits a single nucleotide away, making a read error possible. CDR3 DNA sequence: TGTACCAGCAGTGCGCAGGGCGATCAGCCCCAGCATTTT. Protein product: CTSSAQGDQPQHF. This chain uses TRBV2 with TRBJ1-5; tentative D call: TRBD1 (5 bases). The CDR3 length is 13 residues. Per germline, CDR1 SNHLY and CDR2 FYNNEI.

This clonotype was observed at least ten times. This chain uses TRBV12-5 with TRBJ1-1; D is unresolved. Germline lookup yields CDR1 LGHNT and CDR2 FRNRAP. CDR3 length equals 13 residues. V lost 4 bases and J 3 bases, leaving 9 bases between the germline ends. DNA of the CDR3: TGTGCTAGTGGTTCCACATTATACACTGAAGCTTTCTTT. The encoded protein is CASGSTLYTEAFF.

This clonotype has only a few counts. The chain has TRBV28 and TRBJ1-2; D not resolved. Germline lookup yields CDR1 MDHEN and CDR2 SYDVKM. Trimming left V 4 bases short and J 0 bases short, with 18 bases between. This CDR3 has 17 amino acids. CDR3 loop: CASSSTADIAPNYGYTF. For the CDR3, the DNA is TGTGCCAGCAGTTCCACTGCCGACATAGCTCCTAACTATGGCTACACCTTC.

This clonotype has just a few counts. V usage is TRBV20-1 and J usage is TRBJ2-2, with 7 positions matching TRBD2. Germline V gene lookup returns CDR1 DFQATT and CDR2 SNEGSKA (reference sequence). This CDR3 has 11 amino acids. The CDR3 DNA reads TGCGGGGCGCGGGAGATCGGGGAGCTGTTTTTT. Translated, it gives CGAREIGELFF.